What follows are 6 T cell receptor beta chains derived from one specimen sequenced in a study of T cells in Graves' hyperthyroidism and ophthalmopathy (dated by TCRdb to between 2018 and 2021). The library was obtained by multiplex PCR. TCRdb shows the sequencer as Illumina HiSeq 2000. The TCR beta CDR3 regions were amplified from RNA transcripts. The TCR CDR3 was subjected to a first round of RT-PCR using the HTBI primer set and the Qiagen OneStep RT-PCR kit. TCRdb's own reprocessing of the public reads used fastp at Q25 and MiXCR and kept productive beta chains. CDR3 protein duplicates are merged, each entry listing the most common genes and DNA. Recorded for this sample are 50,000 to 75,000 distinct CDR3 sequences; roughly 52% of them occurred a single time. The ten top clones hold around an eighth of the sample. The sequenced sample was blood. The origin of the receptors is a woman in her 30s with Graves' ophthalmopathy.

As concerns this clonotype: Compared with germline, one end of the junction differs, possibly owing to a read error. This rearrangement joins TRBV2 to TRBJ1-1, with 7 bases identical to TRBD1. In germline, CDR1 is SNHLY, CDR2 FYNNEI. This CDR3 contains 15 residues. In DNA, the CDR3 is TGTGCCAGCAGTGAGGCCAGGGGGGGAAACACTGAAGCTGTCTTT. Translation gives CASSEARGGNTEAVF. The whole variable domain, remainder taken from reference TRBV2 and TRBJ1-1, is EPEVTQTPSHQVTQMGQEVILRCVPISNHLYFYWYRQILGQKVEFLVSFYNNEISEKSEIFDDQFSVERPDGSNFTLKIRSTKLEDSAMYFCASSEARGGNTEAVFGQGTRLTVV.

At least ten counts were recorded for this clonotype. This rearrangement joins TRBV6-5 to TRBJ1-2, with D unclear. The V end lost 0 bases, the J end lost 6 bases, and 14 bases lay between the germline ends. CDR3 length: 15 residues. Germline V gene lookup returns CDR1 MNHEY and CDR2 SVGAGI. In nucleotides, the CDR3 is TGTGCCAGCAGTTACTCGCCAACGGGGTCGAATGGCTACACCTTC. It encodes CASSYSPTGSNGYTF.

This clonotype has at least ten counts. CDR3 loop: CASSLGVGGLNQPQHF. DNA for the CDR3: TGCGCCAGCAGCTTGGGGGTCGGGGGGCTGAATCAGCCCCAGCATTTT. The chain carries TRBV5-1 and TRBJ1-5; tentatively, D is TRBD1 (6 bases). Trimming pared 0 bases from V and 4 bases from J, leaving 14 bases between. CDR1 is SGHRS and CDR2 is YFSETQ in the germline V gene. The CDR3 sequence is 16 residues long.

This clonotype was counted at least ten times. The CDR3 sequence is CASSPDRRYTEAFF. The CDR3 coding sequence is TGTGCCAGCAGTCCCGACAGGCGATACACTGAAGCTTTCTTT. The chain links TRBV12-3 or TRBV12-4 to TRBJ1-1; possible D gene TRBD1, 6 bases. The CDR3 sequence is 14 residues long. V was cut by 5 bases and J by 3 bases, with 13 bases left in between.

This clonotype was seen repeatedly, ten times or more. The CDR3 DNA is TGTGCCAGCACCCTGGCGGCGGGAGCTTACGAGCAGTACTTC. Amino acids: CASTLAAGAYEQYF. The chain links TRBV28 to TRBJ2-7; 7 bases are shared with TRBD2. Trimming cost V 7 bases and J 4 bases; bases outside gene matches: 10. The CDR3 sequence is 14 residues long. The germline V gene has CDR1 MDHEN and CDR2 SYDVKM.

Only one count was recorded for this clonotype. Germline and junction disagree at one end, which may indicate a read error. CDR3 in DNA: TGCAATGCGAGGAAGGAAAGCACAGATACGCAGTACTTT. Protein sequence: CNARKESTDTQYF. This chain links TRBV20-1 with TRBJ2-3, with unresolved D. The CDR3 length is 13 residues. The germline CDR1 and CDR2 sequences are DFQATT and SNEGSKA (reference sequence).